The clone carrying this T cell receptor beta chain appeared a few times. Its antigen is not identified. Constant-segment primers were used for 5'RACE, and the resulting TCR alpha and TCR beta cDNA libraries carried sample barcodes and UMIs. TCRdb independently ran MiXCR on the 5' RACE reads; one entry per CDR3 protein. The top ten hold 22% of the sample, which has about 290,000 distinct CDR3 sequences, roughly 15% seen once. This specimen comes from a study of T-cell memory formation after mild COVID-19. Study-wide background: The two donors had largely donor-specific TCR clusters. Whole-study results and caveats: The study found contracting CD4+ clones mainly in CM and EM and contracting CD8+ clones in EMRA. Clones that contracted from day 15 to 85 were balanced CD4/CD8, while later expanders leaned CD4+.

Trimming removed 3 bases at V and 0 bases at J, with 19 bases between. This CDR3 comprises 18 residues. The specimen sequenced was PBMCs or a T cell subset sorted from them (not recorded which). The chain recombines TRBV12-3 or TRBV12-4 with TRBJ2-3, with D possibly being TRBD1 or TRBD2 (5 bases each). This receptor was taken from a man in his late teens or twenties who had mild COVID-19 (a few samples of this study predate the infection). Cell type and time point are not known. The DNA for the CDR3 is TGTGCCAGCAGTTTCTTGAGTACGGGGCGGCCTAGCACAGATACGCAGTATTTT. This sequence encodes CASSFLSTGRPSTDTQYF.